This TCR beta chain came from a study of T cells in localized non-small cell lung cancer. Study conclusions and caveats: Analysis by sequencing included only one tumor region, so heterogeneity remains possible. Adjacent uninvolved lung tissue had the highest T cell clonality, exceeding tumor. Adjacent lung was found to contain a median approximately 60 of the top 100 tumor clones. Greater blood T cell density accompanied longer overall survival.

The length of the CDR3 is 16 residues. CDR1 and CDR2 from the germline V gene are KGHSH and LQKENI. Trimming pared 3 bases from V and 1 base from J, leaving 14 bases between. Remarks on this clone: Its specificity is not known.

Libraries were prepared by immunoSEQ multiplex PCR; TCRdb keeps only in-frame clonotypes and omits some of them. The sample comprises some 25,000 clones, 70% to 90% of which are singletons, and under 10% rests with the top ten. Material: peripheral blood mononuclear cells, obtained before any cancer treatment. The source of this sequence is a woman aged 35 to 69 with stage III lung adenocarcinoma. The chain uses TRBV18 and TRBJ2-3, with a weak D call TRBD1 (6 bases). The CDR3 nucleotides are TGTGCCAGCTCACCGGGGCAGGGGAGAGGCACAGATACGCAGTATTTT. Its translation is CASSPGQGRGTDTQYF.